This TCR beta chain is drawn from a study of post-analysis software for immune sequencing data. Study context: Both relapsing-remitting and secondary progressive multiple sclerosis featured among the disease courses, as did progressive-relapsing multiple sclerosis.

Findings of the study overall: Samples made in the same batch grouped tightly together by F measure. Compared against controls, patients with multiple sclerosis displayed significantly lower normalized Chao1 diversity.

TCR beta cDNA libraries had unique molecular identifiers. The source material, roughly 0.9 to 11 million T cells, gave rise to roughly 0.5 million cDNA molecules. TCRdb re-called the PCR reads with MiXCR, one entry per CDR3 protein. The sample contains roughly 870,000 distinct CDR3 sequences, about 57% of which appear only once. With respect to this clonotype: What it recognizes is unknown.

The sequenced sample was blood. The clonotype comes from a girl between 10 and 17 years old with multiple sclerosis.

The CDR3 sequence: CASSLAVTPGLAGGDEQFF. For the CDR3, the DNA is TGTGCCAGCAGCTTAGCGGTAACCCCGGGACTAGCGGGAGGAGATGAGCAGTTCTTC. The chain employs TRBV7-9 and TRBJ2-1; 15 nucleotides agree with TRBD2. J was trimmed by 8 bases and V by 0 bases; bases with no gene match: 11. The CDR3 runs 19 residues. CDR1 and CDR2 from the germline V gene are SEHNR and FQNEAQ (reference sequence). The full variable domain, with the rest looked up from reference TRBV7-9 and TRBJ2-1, is DTGVSQNPRHKITKRGQNVTFRCDPISEHNRLYWYRQTLGQGPEFLTYFQNEAQLEKSRLLSDRFSAERPKGSFSTLEIQRTEQGDSAMYLCASSLAVTPGLAGGDEQFFGPGTRLTVL.